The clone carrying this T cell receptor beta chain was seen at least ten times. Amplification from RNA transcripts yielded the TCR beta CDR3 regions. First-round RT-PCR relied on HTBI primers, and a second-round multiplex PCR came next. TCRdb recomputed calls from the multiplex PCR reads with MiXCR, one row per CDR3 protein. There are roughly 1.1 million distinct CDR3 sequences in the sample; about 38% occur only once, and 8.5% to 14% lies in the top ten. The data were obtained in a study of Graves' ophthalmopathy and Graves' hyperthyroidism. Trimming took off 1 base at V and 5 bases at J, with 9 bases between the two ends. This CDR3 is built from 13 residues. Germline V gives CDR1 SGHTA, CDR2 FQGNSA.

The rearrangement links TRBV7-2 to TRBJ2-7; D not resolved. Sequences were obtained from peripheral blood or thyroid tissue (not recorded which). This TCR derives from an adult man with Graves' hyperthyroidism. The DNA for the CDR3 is TGTGCCAGCAGCTTAGAATTGGGTCACGAGCAGTACTTC. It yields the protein CASSLELGHEQYF.